The 20 T cell receptor beta chains listed next were all sequenced from one sample in a study of CD8+ T cells in alopecia areata (dated by TCRdb to 2017 to 2018). Libraries were prepared through the immunoSEQ multiplex PCR assay. RNA was extracted from all samples and reverse transcribed into cDNA, which served as template for TCR sequencing. In TCRdb, the immuneACCESS table is reduced to in-frame sequences with V and J assigned. These tables do not hold every clone; where another copy was compared, an unresolved V gene accounts for under half, and the others remain unexplained. Across this sample there are 200,000 to 250,000 clones, with around 62% seen only once. More than 0.4% of the sample comes from the top ten. Taken with the paper, the label for time point translates to: baseline before oral tofacitinib. Sample: CD4+ T cells sorted from blood, taken at week 0. Receptors were obtained from a human donor with alopecia areata.

The chain carries TRBV25-1 and TRBJ2-1; D possibly corresponds to TRBD1 (6 bases). From germline, CDR1 is MGHDK and CDR2 SYGVNS. V lost 2 bases, J lost 2 bases, and 13 bases lay in between. This CDR3 comprises 16 residues. The CDR3 coding sequence is TGTGCCAGCAGTGAACTGCAGGGGAGTCCCTACAATGAGCAGTTCTTC. This sequence encodes CASSELQGSPYNEQFF.

The chain is built from TRBV27 and TRBJ2-7; 11 bases fit TRBD2. Trimming took 3 bases from V and 3 from J; bases not matched to a gene: 10. Per the germline V gene, CDR1 is MNHEY and CDR2 is SMNVEV (reference sequence). The CDR3 consists of 17 residues. The CDR3 bases are TGTGCCAGCAGTTTTATGTGGGGCGGGACTAGCGGCTACGAGCAGTACTTC. This encodes CASSFMWGGTSGYEQYF.

V usage is TRBV29-1 and J usage is TRBJ1-1; D unresolved. Germline V gene lookup returns CDR1 SQVTM and CDR2 ANQGSEA. The V end was cut by 5 bases, the J end by 0 bases, with 10 bases between. There are 13 residues in the CDR3. The chain's CDR3 is CSVHQILNTEAFF. DNA for the CDR3: TGCAGCGTTCATCAGATCTTGAACACTGAAGCTTTCTTT. Looking up the rest from reference TRBV29-1 and TRBJ1-1 gives the full variable domain: SAVISQKPSRDICQRGTSLTIQCQVDSQVTMMFWYRQQPGQSLTLIATANQGSEATYESGFVIDKFPISRPNLTFSTLTVSNMSPEDSSIYLCSVHQILNTEAFFGQGTRLTVV.

The gene calls are TRBV30 and TRBJ2-1; no clear D gene. The germline CDR1 and CDR2 sequences are GTSNPN and SVGIG (reference sequence). Trimming stripped 2 bases from V and 16 bases from J, with 15 bases between. The CDR3 has 11 amino acids. CDR3 amino acids: CAWSTVAQSFF. The CDR3 DNA reads as TGTGCCTGGAGTACGGTAGCTCAGTCATTCTTC.

The chain uses TRBV30 and TRBJ2-7; no clear D gene. The CDR3 sequence is 16 residues long. Germline CDR1 and CDR2: GTSNPN and SVGIG (reference sequence). Trimming left V 2 bases short and J 9 bases short, with 26 bases between. The chain's CDR3 is CAWSPDGFPRGYVQYF. The CDR3, as DNA: TGTGCCTGGAGTCCAGATGGGTTTCCCCGCGGTTATGTGCAGTACTTC.

This chain joins TRBV5-1 and TRBJ2-7; 8 nucleotides agree with TRBD2. The CDR3 is 14 residues long. Germline lookup yields CDR1 SGHRS and CDR2 YFSETQ. The ends lost 1 base at V and 3 bases at J; junction bases unmatched: 3. This CDR3 reads CASSLNAGGYEQYF. The DNA for the CDR3 is TGCGCCAGCAGCTTGAATGCGGGGGGCTACGAGCAGTACTTC.

Worth noting for this clone: Sequence at one end of the junction differs from germline and may be a read error. This chain connects TRBV5-8 to TRBJ2-3, with 9 bases lining up with TRBD1. In germline, CDR1 is SGHTS, CDR2 YDEGEE. The CDR3 is made up of 13 amino acids. CDR3 DNA: TGTGCCAGCAGCTTGTGGGTGGGGACAGGGCCTCTTTTT. It yields the protein CASSLWVGTGPLF.

V is TRBV10-3 and J is TRBJ2-7; D not resolved. The CDR3 loop spans 16 amino acids. Trimming stripped 0 bases from V and 2 bases from J, with 14 bases between. From germline, CDR1 is ENHRY and CDR2 SYGVKD. Written as DNA, the CDR3 is TGTGCCATCAGTGAGTCAGGGTCTGGCCGACCCTACGAGCAGTACTTC. It translates to CAISESGSGRPYEQYF.

This chain links TRBV29-1 with TRBJ2-7, with 10 nucleotides matching TRBD1. The CDR3 is 12 amino acids. In germline, CDR1 is SQVTM, CDR2 ANQGSEA. V lost 7 bases to trimming and J lost 7 bases; unmatched junction nucleotides: 7. Written as DNA, the CDR3 is TGCAGCGGTGGGACAGGGGAAAGGGAGCAGTACTTC. Its translation is CSGGTGEREQYF.

In this sample, this clone turned up a few times. This sequence joins TRBV5-1 and TRBJ2-7; the D is unclear. Germline CDR1 and CDR2: SGHRS and YFSETQ. Trimming cost V 0 bases and J 7 bases, with 14 bases left between them. This CDR3 contains 14 residues. CDR3 sequence: CASSLDKRPGEQYF. The CDR3, as DNA: TGCGCCAGCAGCTTGGATAAGCGACCTGGGGAGCAGTACTTC.

The chain carries TRBV11-2 and TRBJ1-1; no clear D. Trimming removed 1 base from V and 0 bases from J, with 6 bases in between. This CDR3 has 14 amino acids. Germline-derived CDR1 and CDR2 are SGHAT and FQNNGV. CDR3 nucleotides: TGTGCCAGCAGCTTAGCCCCCATGAACACTGAAGCTTTCTTT. It translates to CASSLAPMNTEAFF. The full variable domain, with the rest looked up from reference TRBV11-2 and TRBJ1-1, is EAGVAQSPRYKIIEKRQSVAFWCNPISGHATLYWYQQILGQGPKLLIQFQNNGVVDDSQLPKDRFSAERLKGVDSTLKIQPAKLEDSAVYLCASSLAPMNTEAFFGQGTRLTVV.

The chain carries TRBV29-1 and TRBJ2-1; D is possibly TRBD2 (6 bases). The CDR3 sequence is 12 residues long. CDR1 is SQVTM, CDR2 ANQGSEA, per germline. V lost 8 bases and J 4 bases, leaving 12 bases between the germline ends. This CDR3 reads CSSGTYYNEQFF. The CDR3 region has the DNA TGCAGCTCCGGGACTTATTACAATGAGCAGTTCTTC.

The V and J genes are TRBV10-3 and TRBJ1-5; D possibly corresponds to TRBD1 (5 bases). Trimming took off 0 bases at V and 7 bases at J, with 13 bases between the two ends. The CDR3 has 15 amino acids. Germline V gene lookup returns CDR1 ENHRY and CDR2 SYGVKD. Written as DNA, the CDR3 is TGTGCCATCAGTGAGTCGGGGCAGGGAGGGCAGCCCCAGCATTTT. It specifies CAISESGQGGQPQHF.

The chain uses TRBV4-2 and TRBJ2-5; possible D gene TRBD2, 5 bases. The V gene's germline CDR1 is LGHNA and CDR2 YNFKEQ. The length of the CDR3 is 13 residues. Trimming pared 1 base from V and 4 bases from J, leaving 7 bases between. The CDR3 region is CASSQASRETQYF. The CDR3 DNA reads as TGTGCCAGCAGCCAAGCTAGCAGAGAGACCCAGTACTTC.

The chain carries TRBV2 and TRBJ2-7; either TRBD1 or TRBD2 may supply D (5 bases each). V lost 7 bases and J 0 bases, leaving 16 bases between the germline ends. CDR1 SNHLY and CDR2 FYNNEI come from the germline V gene. CDR3 length: 15 residues. CDR3 sequence: CASTDPGTVSYEQYF. The CDR3, as DNA: TGTGCCAGCACCGACCCAGGGACGGTCTCCTACGAGCAGTACTTC.

The CDR3 DNA is TGTGCCAGTAGTCCGTTTGACAGATTCACTGAAGCTTTCTTT. Translated: CASSPFDRFTEAFF. This chain joins TRBV19 and TRBJ1-1, with D possibly being TRBD1 (5 bases). The ends were cut back, 5 bases at V and 4 bases at J, with 14 bases in the middle. The CDR3 runs to 14 residues. CDR1 is LNHDA and CDR2 is SQIVND in the germline V gene (reference sequence).

The V gene is TRBV9, the J gene TRBJ2-3; TRBD2 might be the D (6 bases). From germline, CDR1 is SGDLS and CDR2 YYNGEE. This CDR3 region has 15 residues. With 3 bases removed from V and 3 bases from J, the gap between germline ends came to 14 bases. The CDR3: CASSAGGVGTDTQYF. CDR3 sequence (DNA): TGTGCCAGCAGCGCAGGAGGGGTTGGGACAGATACGCAGTATTTT.

This chain links TRBV7-2 with TRBJ1-5; TRBD1 might be the D (6 bases). This CDR3 is 16 amino acids long. Germline CDR1 reads SGHTA; CDR2 reads FQGNSA. With 3 bases removed from V and 0 bases from J, the gap between germline ends came to 12 bases. CDR3 nucleotides: TGTGCCAGCAGCTTCTATCAGGGGAATAGCAATCAGCCCCAGCATTTT. Its translation is CASSFYQGNSNQPQHF.

This clone was counted only a few times. The gene calls are TRBV6-6 and TRBJ2-1; 9 bases are shared with TRBD2. V was pared by 6 bases and J by 2 bases, with 5 bases of the junction left unmatched. Germline V lookup: CDR1 MNHNY, CDR2 SVGAGI (reference sequence). This CDR3 is 15 amino acids long. Here the CDR3 DNA reads TGTGCCAGCAGATCCCGGACTAGCGCCTACAATGAGCAGTTCTTC. Its protein product is CASRSRTSAYNEQFF.

The chain recombines TRBV18 with TRBJ1-2, with D unresolved. Trimming removed 6 bases at V and 7 bases at J, with 15 bases between. This CDR3 contains 13 residues. Germline CDR1 is KGHSH and CDR2 is LQKENI. The CDR3 nucleotides read TGTGCCAGCTCGAGGACCAGTCAGAGTGGCTACACCTTC. Its translation is CASSRTSQSGYTF.